This entry lists 26 T cell receptor beta chains sequenced from one sample in a study of regulatory T cells in long-lasting Graves disease. Stated time point: persistent/refractory GD, antithyroid drugs over 5 years with positive TRAb. PBMC RNA was the source of the TCR library. Combining iRepertoire HTBI primers with Arm-PCR of CDR3 regions, the authors built TCR beta libraries. Via MiXCR, TCRdb re-called the multiplex PCR reads, giving one row per CDR3 protein. The sample has 600,000 to 850,000 distinct CDR3 sequences; about 30% are singletons. The sample consisted of peripheral blood mononuclear cells (PBMCs), taken when the disease was refractory, from a patient treated with antithyroid drugs. The receptors come from a female donor with Graves disease.

The CDR3 protein is CASSSPKGGVRGYTF. The DNA of the CDR3 is TGTGCCAGCAGTTCCCCGAAGGGGGGGGTACGGGGCTACACCTTC. V and J are TRBV6-5 and TRBJ1-2, with D possibly TRBD1 on 6 matching bases. The ends were cut back, 4 bases at V and 8 bases at J, with 20 bases in the middle. This CDR3 is built from 15 residues. The germline V gene encodes CDR1 MNHEY and CDR2 SVGAGI.

This clonotype was detected a few times. The rearrangement uses TRBV28 and TRBJ1-2; 7 bases align to TRBD1. Losses at the gene ends were 5 bases for V and 8 bases for J; bases not matched to a gene: 8. The CDR3 extends over 13 amino acids. CDR1 is MDHEN, CDR2 SYDVKM, per germline. CDR3 in DNA: TGTGCCAGCAGTGATCCAGGGGGTCGGGGCTACACCTTC. It is translated as CASSDPGGRGYTF.

The gene calls are TRBV19 and TRBJ1-1; perhaps TRBD1 as D (5 bases). Trimming stripped 9 bases from V and 0 bases from J, with 14 bases between. CDR3 size: 14 residues. The germline gives CDR1 LNHDA, CDR2 SQIVND (reference sequence). The CDR3, as DNA: TGTGCCAGCAAAGACAGTTACATGAACACTGAAGCTTTCTTT. Amino acid sequence: CASKDSYMNTEAFF.

The V call is TRBV10-3, the J call TRBJ2-7, with 7 bases lining up with TRBD1. This CDR3 spans 14 amino acids. From germline, CDR1 is ENHRY and CDR2 SYGVKD. After removal of 8 bases from V and 0 bases from J, the junction contained 7 bases not matched to a gene. The DNA for the CDR3 is TGTGCCATCGAAGGACAGGAGAGCTCCTACGAGCAGTACTTC. It encodes CAIEGQESSYEQYF.

The rearrangement uses TRBV5-1 and TRBJ2-5; D ambiguous. This CDR3 has 14 residues. Looked up from germline, CDR1 is SGHRS and CDR2 is YFSETQ. Trimming left V 4 bases short and J 0 bases short, with 10 bases between. The CDR3 sequence is CASSVTKYQETQYF. The DNA for the CDR3 is TGCGCCAGCAGCGTGACAAAGTACCAAGAGACCCAGTACTTC.

The V call is TRBV5-5, the J call TRBJ1-1; 7 nucleotides match TRBD1. V shed 0 bases, J shed 1 base, and the junction held 6 bases outside the gene matches. CDR1 is SGHKS, CDR2 YYEKEE, per germline (reference sequence). This CDR3 is 16 amino acids long. CDR3 bases: TGTGCCAGCAGCTTGGGACAGGGTGAGGGGAACACTGAAGCTTTCTTT. Translated, it gives CASSLGQGEGNTEAFF. The whole variable domain, remainder taken from reference TRBV5-5 and TRBJ1-1, is DAGVTQSPTHLIKTRGQQVTLRCSPISGHKSVSWYQQVLGQGPQFIFQYYEKEERGRGNFPDRFSARQFPNYSSELNVNALLLGDSALYLCASSLGQGEGNTEAFFGQGTRLTVV.

This clonotype was recorded a few times. The V call is TRBV14, the J call TRBJ2-7; perhaps D is TRBD1 or TRBD2 (5 bases each). This CDR3 spans 15 amino acids. Trimming pared 6 bases from V and 6 bases from J, leaving 21 bases between. Germline CDR1 reads SGHDN; CDR2 reads FVKESK. The CDR3 here is CASSQKTGPFGEQYF. The CDR3 DNA reads TGTGCCAGCAGTCAAAAGACGGGACCCTTTGGCGAGCAGTACTTC.

A few counts support this clonotype. The V gene is TRBV20-1, the J gene TRBJ1-5; 9 nucleotides align to TRBD1. Unmatched junction bases numbered 10, after V lost 5 bases and J lost 5 bases. The germline CDR1 and CDR2 sequences are DFQATT and SNEGSKA (reference sequence). The length of the CDR3 is 15 residues. The CDR3 nucleotides read TGCAGTGCTGCCTTGGGACAGGGAAGTTATCAGCCCCAGCATTTT. This sequence encodes CSAALGQGSYQPQHF.

The chain couples TRBV2 to TRBJ2-1, with 9 bases identical to TRBD2. CDR3 length: 13 amino acids. V lost 8 bases and J lost 5; bases outside the gene matches: 4. In germline, CDR1 is SNHLY, CDR2 FYNNEI. CDR3 sequence (DNA): TGTGCCAGCTTGTGGACTAGCGACAATGAGCAGTTCTTC. As protein: CASLWTSDNEQFF.

This clonotype occurred a few times. The CDR3 DNA reads TGTGCCAGTAGTATAGCGTCAGTTCCTGAGTACGAGCAGTACTTC. It is translated as CASSIASVPEYEQYF. V usage is TRBV19 and J usage is TRBJ2-7; D is undetermined. Trimming removed 1 base from V and 4 bases from J, with 14 bases in between. Germline V gives CDR1 LNHDA, CDR2 SQIVND (reference sequence). The CDR3 is made up of 15 amino acids.

This clonotype was detected ten times or more. The chain joins TRBV28 to TRBJ1-1; D remains ambiguous. The CDR3 runs 15 residues. Trimming cost V 0 bases and J 2 bases, with 10 bases left between them. The germline V gene has CDR1 MDHEN and CDR2 SYDVKM. This chain's CDR3 is CASSLWKGSNTEAFF. In DNA form, the CDR3 reads TGTGCCAGCAGTTTATGGAAGGGCAGTAACACTGAAGCTTTCTTT. Full variable domain (remainder filled in from reference TRBV28 and TRBJ1-1): DVKVTQSSRYLVKRTGEKVFLECVQDMDHENMFWYRQDPGLGLRLIYFSYDVKMKEKGDIPEGYSVSREKKERFSLILESASTNQTSMYLCASSLWKGSNTEAFFGQGTRLTVV.

The V and J genes are TRBV7-9 and TRBJ2-3, with unresolved D. Trimming removed 2 bases from V and 6 bases from J, with 12 bases in between. CDR3 length: 14 residues. The germline V gene has CDR1 SEHNR and CDR2 FQNEAQ (reference sequence). The CDR3 sequence: CASSLSDGWDTQYF. The CDR3 DNA reads as TGTGCCAGCAGCTTATCGGACGGGTGGGATACGCAGTATTTT.

This clonotype was detected a few times. V is TRBV6-1 and J is TRBJ1-5; D unclear. The V end lost 0 bases, the J end lost 0 bases, and 18 bases lay between the germline ends. CDR1 and CDR2 from the germline V gene are MNHNS and SASEGT. The CDR3 spans 19 residues. The DNA for the CDR3 is TGTGCCAGCAGTGAAGCGCTTATCCCACGTTACGATAGCAATCAGCCCCAGCATTTT. It codes for CASSEALIPRYDSNQPQHF.

This clonotype was seen a few times. This chain joins TRBV7-2 and TRBJ1-1, with 8 bases lining up with TRBD1. CDR3 length: 15 amino acids. CDR1 and CDR2 from the germline V gene are SGHTA and FQGNSA. The V gene end was trimmed by 3 bases and the J gene end by 4 bases; junction bases not matched to a gene: 7. CDR3 amino acids: CASSLGQGARTEAFF. CDR3 DNA sequence: TGTGCCAGCAGCTTGGGTCAGGGGGCGCGCACTGAAGCTTTCTTT.

DNA of the CDR3: TGTGCCAGCAGCCGAGGGACTAGCGGTCCCACCGGGGAGCTGTTTTTT. Its translation: CASSRGTSGPTGELFF. V usage is TRBV3-1 and J usage is TRBJ2-2; TRBD2 agrees at 11 bases. The germline V gene has CDR1 LGHDT and CDR2 YNNKEL (reference sequence). V shed 4 bases and J 4 bases; nucleotides not matched to a gene: 5. The CDR3 totals 16 residues.

Only one count was recorded for this clonotype. Germline and junction disagree at one end, which may indicate a read error. The genes are TRBV5-1 and TRBJ1-1, with a weak D call TRBD1 (6 bases). There are 14 residues in the CDR3. Germline assignment: CDR1 SGHRS and CDR2 YFSETQ. CDR3 in amino acids: CAGSFQGKGTEAFF. The CDR3 DNA is TGCGCCGGCAGCTTCCAGGGGAAGGGCACTGAAGCTTTCTTT.

V and J are TRBV27 and TRBJ2-7, with TRBD2 matching 7 bases. J gave up 5 bases and V 2 bases, and 3 bases lay outside the gene matches. Germline V CDR1 and CDR2: MNHEY, SMNVEV (reference sequence). The CDR3 consists of 13 residues. In DNA form, the CDR3 reads TGTGCCAGCAGTTTAGCGGGAGCCCACGAGCAGTACTTC. This codes for CASSLAGAHEQYF.

The chain joins TRBV7-9 to TRBJ2-5; 7 bases agree with TRBD2. With V trimmed by 5 bases and J by 5 bases, 14 bases remained unmatched. CDR1 and CDR2 (germline): SEHNR, FQNEAQ (reference sequence). The CDR3 spans 16 residues. The CDR3 spells CASSPPEGRALETQYF. The CDR3 DNA follows: TGTGCCAGCAGCCCCCCCGAGGGGAGGGCGCTTGAGACCCAGTACTTC.

This clonotype was found many times. The chain recombines TRBV11-2 with TRBJ1-1, with D possibly TRBD1 on 5 matching bases. CDR1 and CDR2 (germline): SGHAT, FQNNGV. This CDR3 comprises 16 residues. Deletions cut 2 bases from V and 4 bases from J, with 17 bases between. As DNA, the CDR3 is TGTGCCAGCAGCTTAACGCTTGGGGCAGGCGGCACTGAAGCTTTCTTT. Residues: CASSLTLGAGGTEAFF. The full variable domain, in which reference TRBV11-2 and TRBJ1-1 provide the parts outside the CDR3, is EAGVAQSPRYKIIEKRQSVAFWCNPISGHATLYWYQQILGQGPKLLIQFQNNGVVDDSQLPKDRFSAERLKGVDSTLKIQPAKLEDSAVYLCASSLTLGAGGTEAFFGQGTRLTVV.

This clonotype showed up just a few times. This chain joins TRBV2 and TRBJ1-4; D is undetermined. This CDR3 has 12 amino acids. The ends were cut back, 7 bases at V and 5 bases at J, with 8 bases in the middle. In germline, CDR1 is SNHLY, CDR2 FYNNEI. CDR3: CASKGGNEKLFF. CDR3 nucleotide sequence: TGTGCCAGCAAAGGTGGGAATGAAAAACTGTTTTTT.

This clonotype was found a few times. This chain links TRBV24-1 with TRBJ1-4; TRBD1 is a possible D gene (5 bases). Looked up from germline, CDR1 is KGHDR and CDR2 is SFDVKD. The CDR3 is 16 residues long. The V end was cut by 4 bases, the J end by 6 bases, with 17 bases between. In DNA form, the CDR3 reads TGTGCCACCAGTGAAACCCCGTCGGGGCTGGATGAAAAACTGTTTTTT. Translation gives CATSETPSGLDEKLFF.

This clonotype was counted at least ten times. The rearrangement uses TRBV2 and TRBJ2-4, with 7 positions matching TRBD2. The length of the CDR3 is 15 residues. The V gene's germline CDR1 is SNHLY and CDR2 FYNNEI. Trimming at V came to 6 bases and at J to 0 bases, leaving 5 bases not matched to a gene. Here the CDR3 DNA reads TGTGCCAGCAGCGGGACTACTCTAGCCAAAAACATTCAGTACTTC. This encodes CASSGTTLAKNIQYF.

The chain employs TRBV7-9 and TRBJ2-7; 10 bases fit TRBD1. This CDR3 comprises 15 residues. V lost 5 bases, J lost 2 bases, and 6 bases stayed unmatched. Germline loops: CDR1 SEHNR, CDR2 FQNEAQ (reference sequence). For the CDR3, the DNA is TGTGCCAGCAGCCCTCCCGGGACAGGGGCCTACGAGCAGTACTTC. Encoded protein: CASSPPGTGAYEQYF.

V gene TRBV14 combines with J gene TRBJ1-1; 8 nucleotides agree with TRBD1. This CDR3 is 15 amino acids long. CDR1 is SGHDN, CDR2 FVKESK, per germline. J lost 0 bases, V lost 4 bases, and 4 bases had no gene match. This CDR3 is CASSRNRGMNTEAFF. The CDR3 DNA sequence: TGTGCCAGCAGCCGCAACAGGGGGATGAACACTGAAGCTTTCTTT.

This clonotype was counted ten times or more. V and J are TRBV28 and TRBJ1-1; 7 nucleotides match TRBD1. CDR3 length: 15 residues. Germline trimming cut 8 bases from V and 1 base from J; bases unmatched to any gene: 10. Germline assignment: CDR1 MDHEN and CDR2 SYDVKM. The CDR3 sequence: CASLPTGERNTEAFF. Here the CDR3 DNA reads TGTGCCAGCCTCCCCACAGGGGAGAGGAACACTGAAGCTTTCTTT. Based on the CDR3 plus reference TRBV28 and TRBJ1-1, the full variable domain is DVKVTQSSRYLVKRTGEKVFLECVQDMDHENMFWYRQDPGLGLRLIYFSYDVKMKEKGDIPEGYSVSREKKERFSLILESASTNQTSMYLCASLPTGERNTEAFFGQGTRLTVV.

This chain joins TRBV6-2 or TRBV6-3 and TRBJ2-6; the D is unclear. Germline V CDR1 and CDR2: MNHEY, SVGEGT. The CDR3 is 17 amino acids. V lost 2 bases, J lost 4 bases, and 15 bases lay in between. As DNA, the CDR3 is TGTGCCAGCAGTTACCTTAGTCCGGATGCCGGGGCCAACGTCCTGACTTTC. As protein: CASSYLSPDAGANVLTF.